These 28 T cell receptor beta chains came from one sample sequenced in a study of technical replicates of blood from several donors. Sequencing was performed with immunoSEQ multiplex PCR; in TCRdb, only in-frame clones are kept and a portion is missing. The profile shows under 100,000 clones, almost 96% of them singletons. The sample was T cells isolated from PBMCs. The origin of the receptors is a human donor in good health.

This clone appeared a few times. This sequence joins TRBV5-5 and TRBJ1-2; D gene uncertain. CDR3 length: 16 amino acids. Germline values: CDR1 SGHKS, CDR2 YYEKEE (reference sequence). With 6 bases removed from V and 5 bases from J, the gap between germline ends came to 23 bases. CDR3 sequence (DNA): TGTGCCAGCATCGTGGACGCCACCGGAGGGCCTTATGGCTACACCTTC. Amino acids: CASIVDATGGPYGYTF.

This clone was seen only once. The chain employs TRBV19 and TRBJ2-3; 8 nucleotides match TRBD2. From germline, CDR1 is LNHDA and CDR2 SQIVND (reference sequence). The CDR3 is 16 amino acids. V gave up 6 bases and J gave up 3 bases; unmatched junction bases: 11. CDR3 bases: TGTGCCAGTAGCCTACCCGGGGGGGCCGGGACAGATACGCAGTATTTT. Translating gives CASSLPGGAGTDTQYF.

This chain connects TRBV5-5 to TRBJ1-2; 8 bases fit TRBD1. The CDR3 totals 16 residues. V lost 5 bases to trimming and J lost 3 bases; unmatched junction nucleotides: 12. Germline values: CDR1 SGHKS, CDR2 YYEKEE (reference sequence). In DNA form, the CDR3 reads TGTGCCAGCAGTACCGGGACAGGACGAGGGCACTATGGCTACACCTTC. It is translated as CASSTGTGRGHYGYTF.

The rearrangement uses TRBV27 and TRBJ2-1; 8 bases agree with TRBD2. Germline assignment: CDR1 MNHEY and CDR2 SMNVEV (reference sequence). V dropped 11 bases and J dropped 0; count of bases not matched to a gene: 6. This CDR3 is 14 amino acids long. The CDR3, as DNA: TGTGCCTCCCGGGGGGGGAGCTCCTACAATGAGCAGTTCTTC. This sequence encodes CASRGGSSYNEQFF.

The chain combines TRBV25-1 with TRBJ1-5, with 7 bases identical to TRBD1. This CDR3 is 16 amino acids long. Germline V gene sequence: CDR1 MGHDK, CDR2 SYGVNS. V shed 6 bases and J 4 bases; nucleotides not matched to a gene: 12. Here the CDR3 reads CASSATTDRVNQPQHF. CDR3 DNA: TGTGCCAGCAGCGCCACAACTGACAGGGTAAATCAGCCCCAGCATTTT.

The chain has TRBV11-3 and TRBJ2-7, with D hard to call. This CDR3 has 15 amino acids. V was cut by 1 base and J by 3 bases, with 13 bases left in between. Germline CDR1 SGHNT, CDR2 YENEEA. CDR3: CASSLVNRPSYEQYF. The CDR3 DNA is TGTGCCAGCAGCTTAGTAAACCGCCCTAGCTACGAGCAGTACTTC. Supplemented by reference TRBV11-3 and TRBJ2-7, the full variable domain reads EAGVVQSPRYKIIEKKQPVAFWCNPISGHNTLYWYLQNLGQGPELLIRYENEEAVDDSQLPKDRFSAERLKGVDSTLKIQPAELGDSAVYLCASSLVNRPSYEQYFGPGTRLTVT.

A few counts support this clone. The chain combines TRBV7-9 with TRBJ1-1, with 7 bases matching TRBD1. The junction had 14 bases not matched to a gene; V was cut back by 5 bases and J by 8 bases. The CDR3 runs 15 residues. From germline, CDR1 is SEHNR and CDR2 FQNEAQ (reference sequence). CDR3 sequence reads: CASSPPQGEVGEAFF. CDR3 coding DNA: TGTGCCAGCAGCCCTCCCCAGGGGGAGGTGGGAGAAGCTTTCTTT.

V is TRBV6-1 and J is TRBJ1-4, with 8 positions matching TRBD1. This CDR3 has 15 residues. The trim removed 3 bases at V and 6 bases at J, leaving 6 bases unmatched. Looked up from germline, CDR1 is MNHNS and CDR2 is SASEGT. The CDR3 bases are TGTGCCAGCAGTGATATAACAGGGGGATATGAAAAACTGTTTTTT. Protein sequence: CASSDITGGYEKLFF.

The chain joins TRBV5-6 to TRBJ2-7; D perhaps matches TRBD1 (6 bases). CDR3 length: 13 residues. Germline CDR1 SGHDT, CDR2 YYEEEE. Trimming shortened V by 3 bases and J by 10 bases, and 17 bases separated the two germline ends. The DNA for the CDR3 is TGTGCCAGCAGCTGGAAAGCCAGGGGTGTTCAGTACTTC. Its translation is CASSWKARGVQYF.

This chain links TRBV28 with TRBJ2-7, with a possible D match to TRBD2 (7 bases). V lost 1 base, J lost 3 bases, and 13 bases lay in between. This CDR3 spans 15 amino acids. Germline V CDR1 and CDR2: MDHEN, SYDVKM. The CDR3 bases are TGTGCCAGCAGTTTATTAGGGGGAGGGAGCTACGAGCAGTACTTC. Translating it yields CASSLLGGGSYEQYF. The full variable domain, with the rest looked up from reference TRBV28 and TRBJ2-7, is DVKVTQSSRYLVKRTGEKVFLECVQDMDHENMFWYRQDPGLGLRLIYFSYDVKMKEKGDIPEGYSVSREKKERFSLILESASTNQTSMYLCASSLLGGGSYEQYFGPGTRLTVT.

This clone was recorded once. The V gene is TRBV5-1, the J gene TRBJ2-2; D ambiguous. The V gene lost 4 bases and the J gene lost 0 bases, with 13 bases spanning the gap. Looked up from germline, CDR1 is SGHRS and CDR2 is YFSETQ. The CDR3 totals 16 residues. CDR3 region: CASSPFSSTNTGELFF. For the CDR3, the DNA is TGCGCCAGCAGCCCCTTTTCTAGTACGAACACCGGGGAGCTGTTTTTT.

The chain combines TRBV27 with TRBJ2-7, with 7 positions matching TRBD2. CDR3 length: 14 residues. Germline trimming cut 4 bases from V and 4 bases from J; bases unmatched to any gene: 7. Germline V gene data show CDR1 as MNHEY and CDR2 as SMNVEV (reference sequence). CDR3 region: CASSSRGRGYEQYF. As DNA, the CDR3 is TGTGCCAGCAGTTCCCGCGGGAGAGGGTACGAGCAGTACTTC.

The chain combines TRBV25-1 with TRBJ1-2, with D hard to call. In germline, CDR1 is MGHDK, CDR2 SYGVNS. This CDR3 is built from 13 residues. Trimming cost V 6 bases and J 6 bases, with 14 bases left between them. CDR3 nucleotide sequence: TGTGCCAGCAGAACCTCCCTAACAGATGGCTACACCTTC. It yields the protein CASRTSLTDGYTF.

A single count supports this clone. The V and J genes are TRBV5-1 and TRBJ1-2, with 7 positions matching TRBD1. Trimming took 4 bases from V and 2 from J; bases not matched to a gene: 17. This CDR3 spans 18 amino acids. Looked up from germline, CDR1 is SGHRS and CDR2 is YFSETQ. CDR3 in amino acids: CASSHGLGQSSKNYGYTF. The DNA of the CDR3 is TGCGCCAGCAGCCACGGTCTGGGACAGTCAAGTAAGAACTATGGCTACACCTTC.

The V call is TRBV7-8, the J call TRBJ2-7; TRBD1 matches 10 bases. Germline-derived CDR1 and CDR2 are SGHVS and FQNEAQ. The CDR3 totals 16 residues. V lost 5 bases and J lost 3; bases outside the gene matches: 10. The chain's CDR3 is CASSPPRQGAIYEQYF. The CDR3 region has the DNA TGTGCCAGCAGCCCCCCTAGACAGGGGGCCATCTACGAGCAGTACTTC.

This clone came up once. This rearrangement joins TRBV2 to TRBJ2-7, with D possibly TRBD2 on 5 matching bases. Germline V gene lookup returns CDR1 SNHLY and CDR2 FYNNEI. V was cut by 11 bases and J by 5 bases, with 22 bases left in between. The CDR3 sequence is 14 residues long. For the CDR3, the DNA is TGTGCCGCCTCGGAGGAGCGTGGTGGGGACGAGCAGTACTTC. Translation gives CAASEERGGDEQYF. Combining the CDR3 with reference TRBV2 and TRBJ2-7 gives the whole variable domain EPEVTQTPSHQVTQMGQEVILRCVPISNHLYFYWYRQILGQKVEFLVSFYNNEISEKSEIFDDQFSVERPDGSNFTLKIRSTKLEDSAMYFCAASEERGGDEQYFGPGTRLTVT.

The J gene is TRBJ2-1, the V gene TRBV2; no firm D call. Trimming removed 10 bases from V and 5 bases from J, with 24 bases in between. In germline, CDR1 is SNHLY, CDR2 FYNNEI. The CDR3 has 16 amino acids. CDR3 protein: CATSQYGTLSNNEQFF. CDR3 DNA: TGTGCCACCTCTCAATATGGTACTCTTTCTAACAATGAGCAGTTCTTC.

A word on this clone: This sample includes further DNA sequences coding for the same CDR3. The rearrangement uses TRBV5-6 and TRBJ2-7; D is uncertain. Trimming took 3 bases from V and 0 from J, leaving 4 bases between them. CDR1 is SGHDT and CDR2 is YYEEEE in the germline V gene. The CDR3 contains 12 residues. The DNA for the CDR3 is TGTGCCAGCAGCTCTCTCTCCTACGAGCAGTACTTC. Amino acid sequence: CASSSLSYEQYF. Full variable domain (rest looked up from reference TRBV5-6 and TRBJ2-7): DAGVTQSPTHLIKTRGQQVTLRCSPKSGHDTVSWYQQALGQGPQFIFQYYEEEERQRGNFPDRFSGHQFPNYSSELNVNALLLGDSALYLCASSSLSYEQYFGPGTRLTVT.

The gene calls are TRBV5-1 and TRBJ2-2, with D possibly matching TRBD1 (6 bases). The CDR3 is 16 residues long. CDR1 is SGHRS, CDR2 YFSETQ, per germline. Deletions cut 0 bases from V and 0 bases from J, with 9 bases between. The CDR3 sequence: CASSLAQGPNTGELFF. Here the CDR3 DNA reads TGCGCCAGCAGCTTGGCACAGGGTCCGAACACCGGGGAGCTGTTTTTT.

DNA for the CDR3: TGTGCCAGCAGCCAAGCGATTTCAGGGGGCTATGGCTACACCTTC. Translation gives CASSQAISGGYGYTF. The gene calls are TRBV9 and TRBJ1-2; 7 bases agree with TRBD1. This CDR3 contains 15 residues. The V gene's germline CDR1 is SGDLS and CDR2 YYNGEE. V was pared by 4 bases and J by 4 bases, with 10 bases of the junction left unmatched.

The rearrangement links TRBV19 to TRBJ1-1; a weak D match, TRBD1 (6 bases). The CDR3 spans 17 residues. Trimming removed 5 bases from V and 7 bases from J, with 26 bases in between. The germline V gene encodes CDR1 LNHDA and CDR2 SQIVND (reference sequence). In DNA form, the CDR3 reads TGTGCCAGTAGTCGGTCAGGGGTTAATGGCCTTCGAGGTGAAGCTTTCTTT. Protein sequence: CASSRSGVNGLRGEAFF.

This chain uses TRBV4-2 with TRBJ2-3; TRBD2 is a possible D gene (7 bases). The CDR3 runs 17 residues. Trimming pared 4 bases from V and 2 bases from J, leaving 19 bases between. From germline, CDR1 is LGHNA and CDR2 YNFKEQ. CDR3 coding DNA: TGTGCCAGCAGCCGAGACGGGGGCGGGGGTTACACAGATACGCAGTATTTT. It is translated as CASSRDGGGGYTDTQYF.

The CDR3 bases are TGCGCCAGCAGCCGAAGACAGGAGACGATCTACGAGCAGTACTTC. Residues: CASSRRQETIYEQYF. The chain joins TRBV4-1 to TRBJ2-7; D perhaps matches TRBD1 (6 bases). CDR3 length: 15 amino acids. The germline CDR1 and CDR2 sequences are MGHRA and YSYEKL. Trimming pared 4 bases from V and 3 bases from J, leaving 16 bases between.

The chain employs TRBV5-1 and TRBJ1-4, with D possibly TRBD1 on 5 matching bases. Trimming removed 3 bases at V and 2 bases at J, with 17 bases between. The CDR3 is 17 amino acids. Germline assignment: CDR1 SGHRS and CDR2 YFSETQ. The CDR3 DNA reads TGCGCCAGCAGCTCCACAGGAGGGACTGGGACTAATGAAAAACTGTTTTTT. Protein: CASSSTGGTGTNEKLFF.

This rearrangement joins TRBV19 to TRBJ1-5; D remains unclear. Between the trimmed V and J ends, which lost 7 bases and 6 bases, there was a span of 16 bases. The germline gives CDR1 LNHDA, CDR2 SQIVND (reference sequence). The CDR3 runs 14 residues. Here the CDR3 reads CASTPGLGIQPQHF. Here the CDR3 DNA reads TGTGCCAGTACACCAGGACTAGGAATTCAGCCCCAGCATTTT.

The genes are TRBV13 and TRBJ2-1; 10 bases fit TRBD2. The CDR3 loop spans 18 amino acids. Per the germline V gene, CDR1 is PRHDT and CDR2 is FYEKMQ (reference sequence). Trimming removed 5 bases from V and 8 bases from J; junction bases left unmatched: 18. CDR3 loop: CASSSTYNLAGVRYEQFF. Here the CDR3 DNA reads TGTGCCAGCAGCAGCACCTACAATCTAGCGGGAGTGCGGTATGAGCAGTTCTTC.

The chain has TRBV14 and TRBJ2-7; D perhaps matches TRBD1 (6 bases). Germline assignment: CDR1 SGHDN and CDR2 FVKESK. V was pared by 0 bases and J by 5 bases, with 23 bases between. This CDR3 region has 18 residues. The CDR3: CASSQDRVGAVFVHEQYF. The CDR3 DNA reads TGTGCCAGCAGCCAAGATAGGGTGGGGGCGGTTTTCGTCCACGAGCAGTACTTC.

The chain employs TRBV28 and TRBJ1-1, with D maybe TRBD1 (5 bases). V was trimmed by 3 bases and J by 4 bases, leaving 9 bases between them. Germline V CDR1 and CDR2: MDHEN, SYDVKM. There are 13 residues in the CDR3. This CDR3 is CASSLQGVTEAFF. In DNA, the CDR3 is TGTGCCAGCAGTTTGCAAGGGGTCACTGAAGCTTTCTTT. Based on the CDR3 plus reference TRBV28 and TRBJ1-1, the full variable domain is DVKVTQSSRYLVKRTGEKVFLECVQDMDHENMFWYRQDPGLGLRLIYFSYDVKMKEKGDIPEGYSVSREKKERFSLILESASTNQTSMYLCASSLQGVTEAFFGQGTRLTVV.